This T cell receptor beta chain comes out of a study of cytomegalovirus exposure and HLA in healthy donors. Study-level results: Specificity for CMV antigens was confirmed in vitro for a few of the CMV-associated chains. Some TCR beta chains (roughly 150 of them) were listed as cytomegalovirus-associated. Per a prior analysis, the majority of TCR beta V segments were productive roughly 90% or roughly 30% of the time. DRB1 showed the most TCR associations and HLA-C the fewest in a later analysis, as rates varied by HLA locus.

As for this clone: Its antigen remains unidentified.

The CDR3 is made up of 13 amino acids. CDR1 and CDR2 (germline): MNHNY, SVGAGI (reference sequence). V shed 6 bases and J shed 0 bases, with 6 bases lying between them. Primers for the PCR totalled 60 Vbeta and 13 Jbeta. Clones were read by immunoSEQ multiplex PCR, and TCRdb kept only the in-frame ones, dropping some. The sample comprises about 82,000 clones, 70% to 80% of which are singletons, and 3% to 3.5% rests with the top ten. The receptor's source is a man in his fifties in good health and CMV-seronegative. What was sequenced was PBMCs. The rearrangement links TRBV6-6 to TRBJ1-3, with D uncertain. The CDR3 spells CASSENSGNTIYF. DNA for the CDR3: TGTGCCAGCAGCGAGAACTCTGGAAACACCATATATTTT.